The clone carrying this T cell receptor (beta chain) was picked up many times. Antigen unknown. Germline V gives CDR1 MNHNS, CDR2 SASEGT. This CDR3 is 16 amino acids long. J lost 4 bases, V lost 6 bases, and 9 bases had no gene match. TCRdb called the RT-PCR reads again in MiXCR, with one record for every CDR3 protein. The sample includes hundreds of thousands of distinct CDR3 sequences, about 14% of them seen just once. This entry belongs to a study of response to subunit inactivated influenza vaccine. Points from the study as a whole: Only a handful of new T cells, the authors suggested, are recruited with each seasonal influenza vaccination.

The chain joins TRBV6-1 to TRBJ2-1; 10 bases are shared with TRBD2. Sequenced here: PBMCs from blood, sampled around 15 days before vaccination. The source is a man aged 45-60 years who received an inactivated influenza vaccine. The CDR3 sequence is CASSRAGGPWYNEQFF. In DNA, the CDR3 is TGTGCCAGCAGCCGAGCGGGGGGGCCATGGTACAATGAGCAGTTCTTC.